Listed below are T cell receptor beta chains from one sample, sequenced in a study of CD8+CD57+ T cells in acquired aplastic anemia. TCRdb independently ran MiXCR on the reads; one entry per CDR3 protein. Of 200,000 to 250,000 distinct CDR3 sequences listed, over 55% are singletons. The sample was sorted CD4+, CD8+, or CD8+CD57+ T cells (not recorded which) from PBMCs. Source of these receptors: a human donor in good health. CDR3s include the opening cysteine and the closing phenylalanine or tryptophan. D genes are given only for firm matches. Size is stated for part of the rows, as once, few or many counts, or as a class when the clone is expanded.

>few|TRBD1|TRBJ1-6|TRBV15
CATSRDRVSPLHF
TGTGCCACCAGCAGGGACAGGGTTTCCCCCCTCCACTTT
>NA|TRBD1|TRBJ1-2|TRBV9
CASSPWDRRTNYGYTF
TGTGCCAGCAGCCCTTGGGACAGACGAACTAACTATGGCTACACCTTC
>few|NA|TRBJ2-5|TRBV7-8
CASSLELGQETQYF
TGTGCCAGCAGCCTAGAGTTGGGACAAGAGACCCAGTACTTC
>few|TRBD1|TRBJ1-4|TRBV6-4
CASSHRQGLPEKLFF
TGTGCCAGCAGTCACCGACAGGGGCTGCCGGAAAAACTGTTTTTT
>many|TRBD2|TRBJ2-1|TRBV20-1
CSARKGLAGDEQFF
TGCAGTGCTAGAAAGGGACTAGCGGGAGATGAGCAGTTCTTC
>NA|NA|TRBJ1-1|TRBV4-2
CASSATVNTEAFF
TGTGCCAGCAGCGCAACAGTGAACACTGAAGCTTTCTTT
>NA|NA|TRBJ2-3|TRBV19
CASSIHPTDTQYF
TGTGCCAGTAGTATCCACCCCACAGATACGCAGTATTTT
>NA|NA|TRBJ2-2|TRBV7-9
CASARAGELFF
TGTGCCAGCGCCAGGGCCGGGGAGCTGTTTTTT
>NA|NA|TRBJ2-7|TRBV2
CASSDFSESYEQYF
TGTGCCAGCAGTGACTTCAGCGAGTCCTACGAGCAGTACTTC
>NA|TRBD1|TRBJ1-1|TRBV15
CATSRRTGVGNTEAFF
TGTGCCACCAGCAGAAGGACAGGGGTCGGGAACACTGAAGCTTTCTTT
>NA|NA|TRBJ2-7|TRBV7-3
CAISRRAMSSYEQYF
TGTGCCATCTCCCGGCGTGCAATGAGCTCCTACGAGCAGTACTTC
>few|TRBD1|TRBJ1-2|TRBV7-9
CASSQEDRGLSGYTF
TGTGCCAGCAGCCAAGAAGACAGGGGGCTAAGTGGCTACACCTTC
>NA|TRBD1|TRBJ2-2|TRBV5-1
CASSSRTGATGELFF
TGCGCCAGCAGCTCTCGGACAGGGGCCACCGGGGAGCTGTTTTTT
>many|NA|TRBJ1-4|TRBV9
CASSVVGTPGEKLFF
TGTGCCAGCAGCGTAGTAGGGACCCCCGGGGAAAAACTGTTTTTT
>once|NA|TRBJ2-2|TRBV25-1
CASSWTDAGELFF
TGTGCCAGCAGTTGGACGGATGCCGGGGAGCTGTTTTTT
>few|TRBD1|TRBJ1-4|TRBV10-3
CAIRSDRANEKLFF
TGTGCCATCAGATCAGACAGGGCTAATGAAAAACTGTTTTTT
>NA|TRBD1|TRBJ2-5|TRBV29-1
CSVERTGGVETQYF
TGCAGCGTTGAGCGGACAGGGGGCGTGGAGACCCAGTACTTC
>few|TRBD2|TRBJ2-3|TRBV7-9
CASSLAGGGSDTQYF
TGTGCCAGCAGCTTAGCTGGCGGGGGGTCAGATACGCAGTATTTT
>NA|TRBD1|TRBJ2-1|TRBV7-9
CASSLRQGVYNEQFF
TGTGCCAGCAGCTTACGCCAGGGGGTCTACAATGAGCAGTTCTTC
>NA|NA|TRBJ2-3|TRBV9
CASSVTVEDTQYF
TGTGCCAGCAGCGTAACGGTAGAGGATACGCAGTATTTT
>NA|TRBD2|TRBJ2-7|TRBV7-6
CASRPSGLADEQYF
TGTGCCAGCAGGCCGTCGGGACTAGCGGACGAGCAGTACTTC
>NA|TRBD2|TRBJ2-7|TRBV5-1
CASSFLAGTAYEQYF
TGCGCCAGCAGCTTCCTAGCGGGAACTGCCTACGAGCAGTACTTC
>many|NA|TRBJ2-7|TRBV9
CASSVGVSSYEQYF
TGTGCCAGCAGCGTAGGAGTGTCGAGCTACGAGCAGTACTTC
>few|NA|TRBJ2-7|TRBV5-4
CASSLEYEQYF
TGTGCCAGCAGCTTAGAGTACGAGCAGTACTTC
>NA|TRBD2|TRBJ2-7|TRBV5-1
CANGLVSGGPYEQYF
TGCGCCAACGGCTTGGTATCGGGAGGGCCCTACGAGCAGTACTTC
>NA|TRBD1|TRBJ2-2|TRBV14
CASSQATGGGELFF
TGTGCCAGCAGCCAAGCCACAGGGGGCGGGGAGCTGTTTTTT